This T cell receptor (beta chain) emerged from a study of CD8 T cells in Susac syndrome. Sequencing of TCR beta was undertaken in CD8+ and CD4+ T cells derived from blood. Random hexamers were used to reverse transcribe an amount of roughly 0.45 to 1 ug RNA. MiXCR was run by TCRdb on the immunoSEQ multiplex PCR reads, yielding one entry per CDR3 protein. The data hold more than 110,000 distinct CDR3 sequences, with around 94% observed a single time. V lost 1 base and J 5 bases, leaving 6 bases between the germline ends. The CDR3 length is 12 residues. The germline CDR1 and CDR2 sequences are LNHDA and SQIVND (reference sequence).

The chain combines TRBV19 with TRBJ2-7; no clear D. The sequence was obtained from a human donor in good health. Sequencing used CD8+ T cells from PBMCs. CDR3 protein: CASSIGRNEQYF. CDR3 in DNA: TGTGCCAGTAGTATAGGGCGGAACGAGCAGTACTTC.